This T cell receptor (beta chain) was sequenced during a study of T cell responses to AZD1222 COVID-19 vaccine. This clone was seen only once. No antigen is known for it. V was trimmed by 2 bases and J by 4 bases, leaving 7 bases between them. CDR1 and CDR2 from the germline V gene are SQVTM and ANQGSEA. This CDR3 region has 12 residues. Profiled with immunoSEQ multiplex PCR; TCRdb holds only in-frame clones, not every one. The top ten clones hold 0.7% to 0.9% of a sample with 150,000 to 200,000 clones, approximately 93% of them seen once. Study conclusions and caveats: Most donors were white British and more were female, and clonal diversity was possibly underestimated. Compared with day 0, the breadth and depth of the Spike-specific TCR repertoire rose significantly after two doses of AZD1222.

Sequencing was performed on peripheral blood, taken on day 0 of AZD1222 vaccination. The J gene is TRBJ2-3, the V gene TRBV29-1; D ambiguous. This clonotype was sampled from an adult in good health. The CDR3 sequence is CSVEQGADTQYF. For the CDR3, the DNA is TGCAGCGTTGAACAAGGAGCAGATACGCAGTATTTT.